This TCR beta chain was captured in a study of CD8 T cells in ankylosing spondylitis (dated by TCRdb to the late 2010s). Broadly, across the study: To find TCR variants linked to disease, the study profiled T cell receptor beta repertoires in ankylosing spondylitis patients and healthy donors. The full study cohort comprised 25 ankylosing spondylitis patients and 85 to 120 healthy donors. Peripheral blood was sampled, and synovial fluid was additionally collected from ankylosing spondylitis patients. General findings and caveats noted by the study authors: The disease-linked clones were reported as significantly enriched in matched synovial fluid samples from ankylosing spondylitis patients. Some motif variants had previously been reported in the synovial fluid and blood of reactive arthritis patients, which suggests shared mechanisms of disease initiation. A TCR beta motif of about 8 highly homologous amino acid variants appeared characteristic of blood from ankylosing spondylitis patients. The disease-linked clones had a CD8+ phenotype and were found at relatively low frequencies in peripheral blood.

The CDR3 holds 14 amino acids from the cysteine to the phenylalanine. Left in the record is the CDR3 DNA by itself, 42 bases read in frame from the first base. As encoded in the germline V gene (reference sequence), CDR1 is DFQATT while CDR2 is SNEGSKA. V gives up 2 bases and J gives up 2 bases, and the segment between their germline ends measures 11 bases. Notes on this clonotype: There is no known antigen for this receptor. No much larger clone is present one base from it, and per-base qualities are unavailable.

TCRdb records Illumina HiSeq 2500 as the sequencer. Quantitative 5'-RACE with molecular barcodes was used to prepare TCR beta libraries. The paper's data handling went like this. A new computational method based on a probabilistic model of VDJ rearrangement was used to identify disease-linked TCR variants. TCRdb itself trimmed the public reads at Q25 with fastp, ran MiXCR and retained productive beta chains. Rows are combined by CDR3 protein, so each entry shows the most common genes and DNA. The V and J calls and clone size come from TCRdb's table, not from the authors' own analysis. The sample includes roughly 700,000 distinct CDR3 sequences, with around 20% observed a single time. The ten largest account for around a fifth of the sample.

The sequence was collected from a male donor with ankylosing spondylitis. The V and J segments used are TRBV20-1 and TRBJ2-3; no confident D gene assignment can be made. Sequenced: blood, either unsorted or a sorted T cell fraction (not recorded which). CDR3 protein: CSARFGSLTDTQYF. The sequenced DNA: TGCAGTGCTAGATTCGGGTCCCTCACAGATACGCAGTATTTT.